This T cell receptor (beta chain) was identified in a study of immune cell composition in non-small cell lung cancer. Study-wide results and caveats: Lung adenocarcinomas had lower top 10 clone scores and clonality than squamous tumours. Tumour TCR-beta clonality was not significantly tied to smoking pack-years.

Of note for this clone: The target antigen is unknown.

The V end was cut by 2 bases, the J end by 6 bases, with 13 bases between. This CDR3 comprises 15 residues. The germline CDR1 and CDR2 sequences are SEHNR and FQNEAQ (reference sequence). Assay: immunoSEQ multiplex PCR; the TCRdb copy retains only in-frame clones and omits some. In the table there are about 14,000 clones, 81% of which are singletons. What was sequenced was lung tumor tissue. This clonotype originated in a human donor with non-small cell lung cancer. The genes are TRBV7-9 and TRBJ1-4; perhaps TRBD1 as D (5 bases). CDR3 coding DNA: TGTGCCAGCAGCTTATCTCGGGGGAGGGATGAAAAACTGTTTTTT. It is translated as CASSLSRGRDEKLFF.